This T cell receptor (beta chain) was sequenced for a study of blood T cell repertoires in COVID-19. Study background: Donors in the United States, Italy and Spain gave samples during acute or convalescent COVID-19.

In the authors' workflow: Quantification of nucleated cells was approximated via reference gene primer amplification. Sequenced by immunoSEQ multiplex PCR; TCRdb stores in-frame clones only, minus some. For V, J and clone size, that table is used; D and trimming come from the DNA. The sample carries over 250,000 clones, under 90% recorded once. This CDR3 is 13 amino acids long. Trimming stripped 2 bases from V and 10 bases from J, with 12 bases between. CDR1 SGHTA and CDR2 FQGTGA come from the germline V gene. Recruitment covered 20 to 25 US areas and drew participants whose ages spanned about 18 to 100 years.

The source material was PBMCs or T cells enriched from blood (not recorded which). This chain links TRBV7-3 with TRBJ2-4; TRBD2 might be the D (5 bases). The TCR was taken from a man aged 30 to 39 with acute COVID-19. The CDR3 region is CASSLREGDIQYF. The CDR3, as DNA: TGTGCCAGCAGCTTACGAGAGGGTGATATTCAGTACTTC. Full variable domain (missing parts from reference TRBV7-3 and TRBJ2-4): GAGVSQTPSNKVTEKGKYVELRCDPISGHTALYWYRQSLGQGPEFLIYFQGTGAADDSGLPNDRFFAVRPEGSVSTLKIQRTERGDSAVYLCASSLREGDIQYFGAGTRLSVL.